The following is a T cell receptor (beta chain) sequence with its context. This sample is part of a study of shared clonotypes between healthy human individuals. Turning to the study itself: CD4 naive and memory got three plates each, CD8 naive two, CD8 memory one.

Only in-frame clones appear in the TCRdb table, and some are missing; sequencing was by immunoSEQ multiplex PCR. The profile covers around 700,000 clones, with under 80% appearing a single time and approximately 1.7% taken by the ten largest. The germline V and J ends were trimmed by 2 bases and 5 bases, with 16 bases remaining between them. The CDR3 runs to 15 residues. In germline, CDR1 is SGHRS, CDR2 YFSETQ. Sequenced sample: memory CD4+ T cells sorted from blood. Subset here: CD45RA-negative fraction. V usage is TRBV5-1 and J usage is TRBJ2-5; the D gene is possibly TRBD1 (5 bases). This TCR was sampled from a woman in her twenties or thirties in good health. CDR3: CASSLNRMLGETQYF. In DNA form, the CDR3 reads TGCGCCAGCAGCTTAAACAGGATGCTTGGGGAGACCCAGTACTTC. Filled out from reference TRBV5-1 and TRBJ2-5, the complete variable domain reads KAGVTQTPRYLIKTRGQQVTLSCSPISGHRSVSWYQQTPGQGLQFLFEYFSETQRNKGNFPGRFSGRQFSNSRSEMNVSTLELGDSALYLCASSLNRMLGETQYFGPGTRLLVL.